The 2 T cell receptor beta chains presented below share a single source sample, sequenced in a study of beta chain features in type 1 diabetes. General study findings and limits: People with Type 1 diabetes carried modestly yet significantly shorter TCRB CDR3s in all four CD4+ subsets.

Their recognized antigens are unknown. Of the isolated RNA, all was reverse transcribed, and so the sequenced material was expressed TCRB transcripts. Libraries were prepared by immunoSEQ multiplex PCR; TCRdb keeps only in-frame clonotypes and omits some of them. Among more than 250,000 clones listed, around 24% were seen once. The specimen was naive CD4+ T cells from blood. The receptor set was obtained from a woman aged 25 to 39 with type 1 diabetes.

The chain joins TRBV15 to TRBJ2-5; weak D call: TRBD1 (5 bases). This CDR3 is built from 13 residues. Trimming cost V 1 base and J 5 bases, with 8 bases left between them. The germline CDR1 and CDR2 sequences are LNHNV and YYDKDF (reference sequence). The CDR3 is CATSRAGRETQYF. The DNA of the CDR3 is TGTGCCACCAGCAGAGCAGGGCGGGAGACCCAGTACTTC. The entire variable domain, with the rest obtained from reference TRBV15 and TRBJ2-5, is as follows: DAMVIQNPRYQVTQFGKPVTLSCSQTLNHNVMYWYQQKSSQAPKLLFHYYDKDFNNEADTPDNFQSRRPNTSFCFLDIRSPGLGDTAMYLCATSRAGRETQYFGPGTRLLVL.

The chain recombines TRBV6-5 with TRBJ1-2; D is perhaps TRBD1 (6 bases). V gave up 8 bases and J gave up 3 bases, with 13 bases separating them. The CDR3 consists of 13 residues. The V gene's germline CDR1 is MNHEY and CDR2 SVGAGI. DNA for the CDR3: TGTGCCAGCGCTATACGGACAGACTATGGCTACACCTTC. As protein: CASAIRTDYGYTF.